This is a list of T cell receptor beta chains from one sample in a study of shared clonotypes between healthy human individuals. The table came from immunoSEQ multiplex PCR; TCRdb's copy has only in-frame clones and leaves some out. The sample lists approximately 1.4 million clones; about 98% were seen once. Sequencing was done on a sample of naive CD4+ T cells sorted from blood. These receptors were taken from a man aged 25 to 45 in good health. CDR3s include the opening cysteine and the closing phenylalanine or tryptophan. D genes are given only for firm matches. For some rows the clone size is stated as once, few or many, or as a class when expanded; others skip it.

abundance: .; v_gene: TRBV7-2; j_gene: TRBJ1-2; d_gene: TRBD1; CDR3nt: TGTGCCAGCATTAGTCCTCGAGGGACAGACTATGGCTACACCTTC; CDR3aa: CASISPRGTDYGYTF
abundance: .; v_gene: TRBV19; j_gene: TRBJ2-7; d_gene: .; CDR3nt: TGTGCCAGTAGTATTATATCTAGCACGGTCGAGCAGTACTTC; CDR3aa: CASSIISSTVEQYF
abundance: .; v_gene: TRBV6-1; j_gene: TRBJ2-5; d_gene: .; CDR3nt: TGTGCCAGCAGTTCCGGGCCTCAAGAGACCCAGTACTTC; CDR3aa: CASSSGPQETQYF
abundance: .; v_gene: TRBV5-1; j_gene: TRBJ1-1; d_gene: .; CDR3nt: TGCGCCAGCAGCGTAATCAGGGTCGACACTGAAGCTTTCTTT; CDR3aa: CASSVIRVDTEAFF
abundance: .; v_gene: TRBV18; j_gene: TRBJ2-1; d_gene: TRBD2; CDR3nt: TGTGCCAGCTCATCACGTTTCAATCCGGGACTAGCGGACAATGAGCAGTTCTTC; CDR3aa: CASSSRFNPGLADNEQFF
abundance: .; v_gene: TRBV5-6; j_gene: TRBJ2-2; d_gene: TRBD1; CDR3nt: TGTGCCAGCAGCTGGGGGACAGGGAACACCGGGGAGCTGTTTTTT; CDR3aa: CASSWGTGNTGELFF
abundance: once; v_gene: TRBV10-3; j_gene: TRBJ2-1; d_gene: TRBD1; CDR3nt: TGTGCCATCAGTGAGCCGCGACAGGGGTATAACAATGATCAGTTCTTC; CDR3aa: CAISEPRQGYNNDQFF
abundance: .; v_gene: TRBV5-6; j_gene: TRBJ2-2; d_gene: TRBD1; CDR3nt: TGTGCCAGCGTTCGGGACAGGGGACTCGGGGAGCTGTTTTTT; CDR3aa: CASVRDRGLGELFF
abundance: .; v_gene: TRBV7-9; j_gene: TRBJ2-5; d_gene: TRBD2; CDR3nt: TGTGCCAGCAGCCCAAGAGGGACTAGCGGGAGGGCCGGTGAGACCCAGTACTTC; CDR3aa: CASSPRGTSGRAGETQYF
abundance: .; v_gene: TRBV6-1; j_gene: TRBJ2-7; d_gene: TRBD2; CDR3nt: TGTGCCAGCAATATGCGGGAGAGGTACGAGCAGTACTTC; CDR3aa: CASNMRERYEQYF
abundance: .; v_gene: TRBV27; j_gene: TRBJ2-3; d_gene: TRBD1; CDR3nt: TGTGCCAGCAGCCATGGACAGGGGGCCACAGATACGCAGTATTTT; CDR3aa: CASSHGQGATDTQYF
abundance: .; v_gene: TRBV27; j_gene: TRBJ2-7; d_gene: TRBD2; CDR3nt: TGTGCCAGCAGTTTATGGGGTATGGGGACTAGCGGGAGGGACGAGCAGTACTTC; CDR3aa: CASSLWGMGTSGRDEQYF
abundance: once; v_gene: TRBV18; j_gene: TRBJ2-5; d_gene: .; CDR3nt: TGTGCCAGCTCACCAGGGGGCCGAGAGACCCAGTACTTC; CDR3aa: CASSPGGRETQYF
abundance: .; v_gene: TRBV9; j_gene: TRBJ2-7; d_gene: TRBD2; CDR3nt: TGTGCCAGCAGCGTTAGCGGGACTAGCGGAACCTACGAGCAGTACTTC; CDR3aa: CASSVSGTSGTYEQYF
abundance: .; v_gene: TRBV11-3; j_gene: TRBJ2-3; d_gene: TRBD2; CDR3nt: TGTGCCAGCGGAGCGACTAGCGGTACAGATACGCAGTATTTT; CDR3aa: CASGATSGTDTQYF
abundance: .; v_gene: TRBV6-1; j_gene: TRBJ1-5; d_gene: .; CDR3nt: TGTGCCAGCCGATTAGAAGCTCAGCCCCAGCATTTT; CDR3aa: CASRLEAQPQHF
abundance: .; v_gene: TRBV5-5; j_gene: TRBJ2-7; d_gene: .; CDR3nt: TGTGCCAGCAGCTTAGCGGACAGCCTGGGGGAGCAGTACTTC; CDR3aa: CASSLADSLGEQYF
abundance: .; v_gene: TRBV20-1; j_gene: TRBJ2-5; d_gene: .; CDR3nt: TGCAGTGCTAGAGATTTCGAGACCCAGTACTTC; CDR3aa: CSARDFETQYF
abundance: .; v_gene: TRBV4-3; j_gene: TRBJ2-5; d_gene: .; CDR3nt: TGCGCCAGCAGCCAAGGGACTCTTAGTATGCAGACCCAGTACTTC; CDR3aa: CASSQGTLSMQTQYF
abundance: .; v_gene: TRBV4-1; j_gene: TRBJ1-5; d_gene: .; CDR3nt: TGCGCCAGCAGCCAAGAGAGGGGGGGCAATCAGCCCCAGCATTTT; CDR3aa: CASSQERGGNQPQHF
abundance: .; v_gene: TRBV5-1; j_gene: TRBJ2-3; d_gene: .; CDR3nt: TGCGCCAGCAGCCGGGCGAGGGCAGATACGCAGTATTTT; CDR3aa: CASSRARADTQYF
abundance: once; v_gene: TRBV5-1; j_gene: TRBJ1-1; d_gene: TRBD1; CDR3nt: TGCGCCAGCAGCCCAGCAATACAGGGGGGAACTGAAGCTTTCTTT; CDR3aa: CASSPAIQGGTEAFF
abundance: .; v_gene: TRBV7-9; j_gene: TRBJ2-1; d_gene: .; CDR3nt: TGTGCCAGCAGCTTATATTCCATGGGCAGGGCCTACAATGAGCAGTTCTTC; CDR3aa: CASSLYSMGRAYNEQFF
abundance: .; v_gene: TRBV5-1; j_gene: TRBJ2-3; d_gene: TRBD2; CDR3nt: TGCGCCAGCAGCTTGTTGGCCGGGAGGCGTGATACGCAGTATTTT; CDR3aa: CASSLLAGRRDTQYF
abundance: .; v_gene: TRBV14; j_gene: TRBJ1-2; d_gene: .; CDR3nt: TGTGCCAGCAGCCAAGTCAGGCTCAAAGGCTACACCTTC; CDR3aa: CASSQVRLKGYTF
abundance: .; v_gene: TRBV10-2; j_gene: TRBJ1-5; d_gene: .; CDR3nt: TGCGCCAGCAGTGGGGGGACACTCAATCAGCCCCAGCATTTT; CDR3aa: CASSGGTLNQPQHF
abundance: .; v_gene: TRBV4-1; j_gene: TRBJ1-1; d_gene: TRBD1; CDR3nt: TGCGCCAGCAGCCAAGATCAGGGGGCGCGGCACGGGAACACTGAAGCTTTCTTT; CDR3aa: CASSQDQGARHGNTEAFF
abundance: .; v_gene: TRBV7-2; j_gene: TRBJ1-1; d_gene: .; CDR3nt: TGTGCCAGCAGCCCGATCGGGACACCGAACACTGAAGCTTTCTTT; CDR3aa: CASSPIGTPNTEAFF
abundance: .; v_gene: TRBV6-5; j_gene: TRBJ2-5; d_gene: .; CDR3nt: TGTGCCAGCAGTTACTCGCGTCTGACAGAGACCCAGTACTTC; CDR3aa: CASSYSRLTETQYF
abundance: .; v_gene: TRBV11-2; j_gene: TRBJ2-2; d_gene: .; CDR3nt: TGTGCCAGCAGCTTCAGGCGGCCCAGGGTCACCGGGGAGCTGTTTTTT; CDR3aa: CASSFRRPRVTGELFF
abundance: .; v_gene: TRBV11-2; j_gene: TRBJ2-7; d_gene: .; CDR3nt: TGTGCCAGCAGCCCCAGACCAGGTTTCTACGAGCAGTACTTC; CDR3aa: CASSPRPGFYEQYF
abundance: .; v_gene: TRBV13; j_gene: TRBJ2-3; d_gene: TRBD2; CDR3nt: TGTGCCAGCAGCTTAGGCGTAGCGGGATTTTTAGATACGCAGTATTTT; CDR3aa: CASSLGVAGFLDTQYF
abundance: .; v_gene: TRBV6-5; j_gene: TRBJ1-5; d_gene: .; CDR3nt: TGTGCCAGCAGAAACAGGGAGCGCAATCAGCCCCAGCATTTT; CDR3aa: CASRNRERNQPQHF
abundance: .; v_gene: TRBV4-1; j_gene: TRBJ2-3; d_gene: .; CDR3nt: TGCGCCAGCAGCCACGGCGGTCAGCGGGCGCGCACAGATACGCAGTATTTT; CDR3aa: CASSHGGQRARTDTQYF
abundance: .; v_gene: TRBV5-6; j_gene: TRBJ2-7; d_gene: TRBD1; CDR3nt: TGTGCCAGCAGCCTCTTGGGACAGGGGGCATACGAGCAGTACTTC; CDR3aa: CASSLLGQGAYEQYF
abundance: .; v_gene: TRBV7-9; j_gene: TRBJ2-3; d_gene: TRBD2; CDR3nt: TGTGCCAGCAGCACAGGGACTAGCGGGAGAACAGATACGCAGTATTTT; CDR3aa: CASSTGTSGRTDTQYF
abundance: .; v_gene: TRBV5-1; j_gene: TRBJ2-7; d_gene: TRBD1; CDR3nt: TGCGCCAGCAGCTTGGCGAGGGGGCTCTACGAGCAGTACTTC; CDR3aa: CASSLARGLYEQYF
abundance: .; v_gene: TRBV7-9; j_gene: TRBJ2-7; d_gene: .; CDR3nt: TGTGCCAGCAGCTCCGGGATCCTATACGAGCAGTACTTC; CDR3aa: CASSSGILYEQYF
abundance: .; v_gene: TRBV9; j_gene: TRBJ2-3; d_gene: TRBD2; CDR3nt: TGTGCCAGCAGCCCCCTAGAACTAGCGGGAGGAGATACGCAGTATTTT; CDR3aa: CASSPLELAGGDTQYF